The present TCR beta chain was sequenced within a study of blood T cell repertoires in COVID-19. Study-wide background: The cDNA or gDNA used as material had been derived from T cells, B-cell-depleted T cells, or PBMCs.

The authors' processing: Estimation of nucleated cell counts relied on the amplification of reference gene primers. Assay: immunoSEQ multiplex PCR; the TCRdb copy retains only in-frame clones and omits some. For V, J and clone size, that table is used; D and trimming come from the DNA. The data contain approximately 80,000 clones, approximately 82% of them seen just once; the ten biggest clones take up more than 2%. This TCR derives from a woman in her 70s with acute or convalescent COVID-19. The specimen sequenced was peripheral blood.

The CDR3 DNA follows: TGTGCCAGCAGCGTAGTCGGAACAGATGGGACTGAAGCTTTCTTT. Protein sequence: CASSVVGTDGTEAFF. J is TRBJ1-1 and V is TRBV9; D remains ambiguous. Germline lookup yields CDR1 SGDLS and CDR2 YYNGEE. Trimming removed 0 bases from V and 5 bases from J, with 14 bases in between. CDR3 length: 15 residues.